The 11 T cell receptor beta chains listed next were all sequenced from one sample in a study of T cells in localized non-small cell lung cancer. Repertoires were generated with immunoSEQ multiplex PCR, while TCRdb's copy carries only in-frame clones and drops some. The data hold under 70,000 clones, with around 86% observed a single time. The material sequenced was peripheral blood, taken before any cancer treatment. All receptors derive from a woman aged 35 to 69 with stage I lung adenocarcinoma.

CDR3 nucleotide sequence: TGCGCCAGCAGCCCCGGACAGGGAATCTACACCTTC. This codes for CASSPGQGIYTF. V gene TRBV10-2 combines with J gene TRBJ1-2; 8 nucleotides match TRBD1. The CDR3 length is 12 residues. Germline CDR1 reads WSHSY; CDR2 reads SAAADI. Unmatched junction bases numbered 7, after V lost 6 bases and J lost 10 bases.

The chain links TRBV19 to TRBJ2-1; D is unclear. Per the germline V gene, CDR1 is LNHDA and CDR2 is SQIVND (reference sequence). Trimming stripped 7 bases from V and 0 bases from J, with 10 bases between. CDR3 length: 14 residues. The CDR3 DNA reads TGTGCCAGTACCGAAAGGTCCTCCTACAATGAGCAGTTCTTC. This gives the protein CASTERSSYNEQFF.

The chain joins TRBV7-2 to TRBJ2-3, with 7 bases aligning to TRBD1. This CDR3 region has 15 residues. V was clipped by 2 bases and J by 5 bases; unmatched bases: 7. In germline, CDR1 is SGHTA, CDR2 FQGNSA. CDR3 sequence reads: CASSLTGVGGDTQYF. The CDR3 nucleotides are TGTGCCAGCAGCTTAACAGGGGTAGGCGGAGATACGCAGTATTTT. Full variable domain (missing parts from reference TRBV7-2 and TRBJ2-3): GAGVSQSPSNKVTEKGKDVELRCDPISGHTALYWYRQSLGQGLEFLIYFQGNSAPDKSGLPSDRFSAERTGGSVSTLTIQRTQQEDSAVYLCASSLTGVGGDTQYFGPGTRLTVL.

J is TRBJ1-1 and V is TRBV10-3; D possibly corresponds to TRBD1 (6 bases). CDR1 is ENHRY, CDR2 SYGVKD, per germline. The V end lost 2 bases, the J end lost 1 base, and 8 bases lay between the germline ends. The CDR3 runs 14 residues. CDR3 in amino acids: CAISEGRGNTEAFF. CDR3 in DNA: TGTGCCATCAGTGAGGGCAGGGGGAACACTGAAGCTTTCTTT.

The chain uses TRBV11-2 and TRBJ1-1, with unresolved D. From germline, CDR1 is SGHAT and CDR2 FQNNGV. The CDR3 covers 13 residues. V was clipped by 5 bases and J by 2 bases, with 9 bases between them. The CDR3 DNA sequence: TGTGCCAGCAGCCTAAGACAAAACACTGAAGCTTTCTTT. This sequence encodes CASSLRQNTEAFF.

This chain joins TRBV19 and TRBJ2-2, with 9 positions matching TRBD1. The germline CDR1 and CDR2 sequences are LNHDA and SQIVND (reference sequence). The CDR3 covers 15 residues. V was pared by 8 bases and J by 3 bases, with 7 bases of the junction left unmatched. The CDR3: CASRTGGAYTGELFF. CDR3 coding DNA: TGTGCCAGTCGTACAGGGGGCGCATACACCGGGGAGCTGTTTTTT. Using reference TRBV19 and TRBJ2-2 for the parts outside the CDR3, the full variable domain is DGGITQSPKYLFRKEGQNVTLSCEQNLNHDAMYWYRQDPGQGLRLIYYSQIVNDFQKGDIAEGYSVSREKKESFPLTVTSAQKNPTAFYLCASRTGGAYTGELFFGEGSRLTVL.

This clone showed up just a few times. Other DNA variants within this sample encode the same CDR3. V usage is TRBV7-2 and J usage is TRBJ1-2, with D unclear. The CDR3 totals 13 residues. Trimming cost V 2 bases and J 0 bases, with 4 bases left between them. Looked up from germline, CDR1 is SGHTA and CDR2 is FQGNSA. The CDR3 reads CASSLRANYGYTF. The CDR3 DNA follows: TGTGCCAGCAGCTTAAGAGCTAACTATGGCTACACCTTC.

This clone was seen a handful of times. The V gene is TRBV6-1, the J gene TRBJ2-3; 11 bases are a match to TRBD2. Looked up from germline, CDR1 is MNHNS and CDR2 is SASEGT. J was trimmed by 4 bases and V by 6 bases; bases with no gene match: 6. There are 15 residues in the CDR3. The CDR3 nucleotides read TGTGCCAGCAGCACCCTAGCGGGGGGTTCAGATACGCAGTATTTT. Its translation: CASSTLAGGSDTQYF.

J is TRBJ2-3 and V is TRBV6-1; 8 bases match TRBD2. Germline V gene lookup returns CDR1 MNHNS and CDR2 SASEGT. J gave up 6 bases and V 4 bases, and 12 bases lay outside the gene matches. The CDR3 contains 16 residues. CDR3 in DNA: TGTGCCAGCAGTGGGAGGGTAGCGGGGCCCCGGGATACGCAGTATTTT. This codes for CASSGRVAGPRDTQYF.

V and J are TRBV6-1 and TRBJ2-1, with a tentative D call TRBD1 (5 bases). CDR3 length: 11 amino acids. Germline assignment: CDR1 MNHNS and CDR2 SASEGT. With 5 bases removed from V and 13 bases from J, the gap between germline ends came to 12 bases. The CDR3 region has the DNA TGTGCCAGCAGTTACGGTGGACAACAGTTCTTC. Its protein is CASSYGGQQFF.

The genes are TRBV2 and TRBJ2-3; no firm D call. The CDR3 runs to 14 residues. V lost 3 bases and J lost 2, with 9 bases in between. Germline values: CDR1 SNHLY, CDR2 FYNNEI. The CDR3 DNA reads TGTGCCAGCAGTGATGTGAGGCCCACAGATACGCAGTATTTT. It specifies CASSDVRPTDTQYF.